This TCR beta chain was captured in a study of blood T cells in healthy people across ages. Germline V gene sequence: CDR1 MNHNY, CDR2 SVGAGI (reference sequence). CDR3 size: 15 residues. The J segment lost 7 bases and the V segment lost 5 bases, leaving 10 bases of the junction unmatched. A J-beta primer mix and a sample-barcoded 5' primer were used in a second PCR of roughly 6 to 11 cycles. TCRdb re-called the 5' RACE reads with MiXCR, one entry per CDR3 protein. The sample yields more than 800,000 distinct CDR3 sequences, under 35% seen once. This rearrangement joins TRBV6-6 to TRBJ1-4, with 7 bases lining up with TRBD1. The sample consisted of blood. The clonotype was recovered from a woman older than 75 in good health. CDR3 nucleotides: TGTGCCAGCAGTCTTATACAGGGGACGAGTGAAAAACTGTTTTTT. As protein: CASSLIQGTSEKLFF.